This entry lists 30 T cell receptor beta chains sequenced from one sample in a study of blood T cell repertoires in COVID-19. The assay was immunoSEQ multiplex PCR, and TCRdb's table has in-frame clones only and misses some. Of approximately 180,000 clones listed, around 90% are singletons. The sample comprised peripheral blood. These receptor sequences come from a human donor in a cohort sampled during active COVID-19.

This chain uses TRBV5-1 with TRBJ2-1, with D unresolved. In germline, CDR1 is SGHRS, CDR2 YFSETQ. V gave up 0 bases and J gave up 5 bases, with 9 bases separating them. The CDR3 sequence is 14 residues long. The DNA of the CDR3 is TGCGCCAGCAGCTTGGGGCAGATCGACAATGAGCAGTTCTTC. Amino acids: CASSLGQIDNEQFF. Together with reference TRBV5-1 and TRBJ2-1, the CDR3 gives the full variable domain: KAGVTQTPRYLIKTRGQQVTLSCSPISGHRSVSWYQQTPGQGLQFLFEYFSETQRNKGNFPGRFSGRQFSNSRSEMNVSTLELGDSALYLCASSLGQIDNEQFFGPGTRLTVL.

V usage is TRBV18 and J usage is TRBJ2-6; no firm D call. Germline assignment: CDR1 KGHSH and CDR2 LQKENI. V lost 4 bases and J lost 0, with 16 bases in between. This CDR3 region has 18 residues. The DNA of the CDR3 is TGTGCCAGCTCACTGGTATTACAGCCGAGCTCTGGGGCCAACGTCCTGACTTTC. Amino acid sequence: CASSLVLQPSSGANVLTF.

The chain has TRBV6-5 and TRBJ1-6, with 9 bases identical to TRBD1. CDR1 MNHEY and CDR2 SVGAGI come from the germline V gene. There are 15 residues in the CDR3. V lost 2 bases and J lost 8; bases outside the gene matches: 4. CDR3 nucleotide sequence: TGTGCCAGCAGTTACAGTAGACAGGGGGATTCACCCCTCCACTTT. Encoded protein: CASSYSRQGDSPLHF.

The chain combines TRBV5-1 with TRBJ1-5; 7 bases are a match to TRBD1. V was pared by 4 bases and J by 8 bases, with 12 bases of the junction left unmatched. CDR1 and CDR2 (germline): SGHRS, YFSETQ. The CDR3 length is 15 residues. The CDR3 reads CASSPGTAPREPQHF. CDR3 DNA sequence: TGCGCCAGCAGCCCAGGGACAGCCCCAAGGGAGCCCCAGCATTTT.

This chain links TRBV27 with TRBJ2-7; 9 positions match TRBD1. Trimming at V came to 8 bases and at J to 2 bases, leaving 10 bases not matched to a gene. The germline gives CDR1 MNHEY, CDR2 SMNVEV (reference sequence). CDR3 length: 15 amino acids. The CDR3 nucleotides are TGTGCCAGCCGAAGAACCGGGACAGGGACCTACGAGCAGTACTTC. Translating it yields CASRRTGTGTYEQYF.

This sequence joins TRBV6-2 or TRBV6-3 and TRBJ1-1; TRBD1 aligns across 11 bases. Germline assignment: CDR1 MNHEY and CDR2 SVGEGT. The CDR3 runs 16 residues. Unmatched junction bases numbered 6, after V lost 5 bases and J lost 1 base. In DNA form, the CDR3 reads TGTGCCAGCAGTGCCGGGACAGGGGGGAGGAACACTGAAGCTTTCTTT. It translates to CASSAGTGGRNTEAFF.

V and J are TRBV7-2 and TRBJ2-5; D possibly corresponds to TRBD2 (5 bases). V lost 4 bases and J lost 5, with 11 bases in between. The CDR3 length is 13 residues. Germline V gives CDR1 SGHTA, CDR2 FQGNSA. CDR3 sequence (DNA): TGTGCCAGCAGCTCTCCGGGGTTGGAGACCCAGTACTTC. It specifies CASSSPGLETQYF.

The chain employs TRBV19 and TRBJ2-5; D remains unclear. The V gene lost 2 bases and the J gene lost 4 bases, with 14 bases spanning the gap. Looked up from germline, CDR1 is LNHDA and CDR2 is SQIVND (reference sequence). CDR3 length: 15 residues. The CDR3 here is CASSIRAIVTETQYF. CDR3 in DNA: TGTGCCAGTAGTATAAGAGCGATTGTGACAGAGACCCAGTACTTC.

This clone was seen just once. The V and J genes are TRBV7-2 and TRBJ2-2, with 12 bases aligning to TRBD2. Germline CDR1 reads SGHTA; CDR2 reads FQGNSA. This CDR3 is 16 amino acids long. The V and J ends lost 3 bases and 5 bases, in that order; junction bases with no gene match: 4. The CDR3 reads CASSFLAGGPTGELFF. CDR3 nucleotides: TGTGCCAGCAGCTTCCTAGCGGGGGGGCCGACCGGGGAGCTGTTTTTT.

The rearrangement links TRBV11-2 to TRBJ2-7; the match to TRBD1 covers 9 bases. The CDR3 length is 18 residues. CDR1 is SGHAT and CDR2 is FQNNGV in the germline V gene. J lost 0 bases, V lost 2 bases, and 11 bases had no gene match. CDR3 loop: CASSLIDMTGGTSYEQYF. The DNA for the CDR3 is TGTGCCAGCAGCTTAATCGACATGACAGGGGGGACCTCCTACGAGCAGTACTTC. The complete variable domain, with remaining parts taken from reference TRBV11-2 and TRBJ2-7, reads EAGVAQSPRYKIIEKRQSVAFWCNPISGHATLYWYQQILGQGPKLLIQFQNNGVVDDSQLPKDRFSAERLKGVDSTLKIQPAKLEDSAVYLCASSLIDMTGGTSYEQYFGPGTRLTVT.

This clone was seen once. This chain uses TRBV28 with TRBJ2-3, with 7 bases matching TRBD2. This CDR3 comprises 15 residues. Germline CDR1 reads MDHEN; CDR2 reads SYDVKM. V lost 3 bases to trimming and J lost 4 bases; unmatched junction nucleotides: 7. Here the CDR3 reads CASSFFGSGADTQYF. DNA of the CDR3: TGTGCCAGCAGTTTCTTCGGGAGCGGGGCAGATACGCAGTATTTT.

The CDR3 spells CASTGQVSYNEQFF. The CDR3 DNA reads TGTGCCAGCACCGGGCAGGTCTCCTACAATGAGCAGTTCTTC. The gene calls are TRBV7-9 and TRBJ2-1, with D hard to call. Germline-derived CDR1 and CDR2 are SEHNR and FQNEAQ (reference sequence). CDR3 size: 14 residues. V gave up 7 bases and J gave up 0 bases, with 10 bases separating them.

This chain uses TRBV5-6 with TRBJ2-1; 7 nucleotides align to TRBD2. The V gene's germline CDR1 is SGHDT and CDR2 YYEEEE. This CDR3 contains 16 residues. V dropped 4 bases and J dropped 0; count of bases not matched to a gene: 7. CDR3 in amino acids: CASSQPGTTSYNEQFF. In nucleotides, the CDR3 is TGTGCCAGCAGCCAGCCCGGGACTACCTCCTACAATGAGCAGTTCTTC. Filled out from reference TRBV5-6 and TRBJ2-1, the complete variable domain reads DAGVTQSPTHLIKTRGQQVTLRCSPKSGHDTVSWYQQALGQGPQFIFQYYEEEERQRGNFPDRFSGHQFPNYSSELNVNALLLGDSALYLCASSQPGTTSYNEQFFGPGTRLTVL.

This chain uses TRBV7-9 with TRBJ2-5; D perhaps matches TRBD2 (6 bases). V shed 5 bases and J shed 5 bases, with 15 bases lying between them. This CDR3 has 14 residues. The V gene's germline CDR1 is SEHNR and CDR2 FQNEAQ (reference sequence). The CDR3 loop reads CASSPTGRGETQYF. The CDR3 nucleotides read TGTGCCAGCAGCCCTACCGGACGGGGGGAGACCCAGTACTTC.

The rearrangement joins TRBV28 to TRBJ1-6, with 11 bases fitting TRBD1. V lost 5 bases to trimming and J lost 10 bases; unmatched junction nucleotides: 4. Germline V gives CDR1 MDHEN, CDR2 SYDVKM. The CDR3 runs to 14 residues. The CDR3 is CASSPGQGGSPLHF. CDR3 nucleotides: TGTGCCAGCAGTCCGGGACAGGGGGGGTCACCCCTCCACTTT. The full variable domain, with the rest looked up from reference TRBV28 and TRBJ1-6, is DVKVTQSSRYLVKRTGEKVFLECVQDMDHENMFWYRQDPGLGLRLIYFSYDVKMKEKGDIPEGYSVSREKKERFSLILESASTNQTSMYLCASSPGQGGSPLHFGNGTRLTVT.

V is TRBV4-1 and J is TRBJ2-4, with TRBD1 matching 8 bases. Germline values: CDR1 MGHRA, CDR2 YSYEKL. J lost 5 bases, V lost 4 bases, and 13 bases had no gene match. The CDR3 consists of 17 residues. For the CDR3, the DNA is TGCGCCAGCAGCCTATCATGGACAGGGCGACCGGAAAACATTCAGTACTTC. Amino acids: CASSLSWTGRPENIQYF.

The chain uses TRBV7-2 and TRBJ2-1; TRBD2 matches 16 bases. Germline-derived CDR1 and CDR2 are SGHTA and FQGNSA. The CDR3 is 17 amino acids. With V trimmed by 5 bases and J by 2 bases, 3 bases remained unmatched. The CDR3 DNA follows: TGTGCCAGCAGCACCGGGACTAGCGGGAGGGCCTACAATGAGCAGTTCTTC. It specifies CASSTGTSGRAYNEQFF.

J is TRBJ2-1 and V is TRBV10-2; D ambiguous. CDR3 length: 16 residues. In germline, CDR1 is WSHSY, CDR2 SAAADI. The V end was cut by 6 bases, the J end by 0 bases, with 15 bases between. The CDR3 DNA is TGCGCCAGCAGGGAAGTACTGTACAGCTCCTACAATGAGCAGTTCTTC. Protein sequence: CASREVLYSSYNEQFF.

This chain joins TRBV6-5 and TRBJ2-3; no firm D call. V was clipped by 2 bases and J by 4 bases, with 7 bases between them. The CDR3 length is 13 residues. Per germline, CDR1 MNHEY and CDR2 SVGAGI. CDR3 DNA sequence: TGTGCCAGCAGTTACCGTCGGGCAGATACGCAGTATTTT. It codes for CASSYRRADTQYF.

V gene TRBV6-5 combines with J gene TRBJ2-2; the match to TRBD1 covers 10 bases. Germline-derived CDR1 and CDR2 are MNHEY and SVGAGI. The V and J ends lost 6 bases and 4 bases, in that order; junction bases with no gene match: 5. The length of the CDR3 is 15 residues. The CDR3 DNA follows: TGTGCCAGCAGGTCGACAGGGGGCCTCACCGGGGAGCTGTTTTTT. Its protein is CASRSTGGLTGELFF.

This rearrangement joins TRBV28 to TRBJ1-3; D remains unclear. Germline values: CDR1 MDHEN, CDR2 SYDVKM. The V end lost 3 bases, the J end lost 0 bases, and 9 bases lay between the germline ends. The CDR3 runs 15 residues. Here the CDR3 DNA reads TGTGCCAGCAGTTTGCAGGCCACCTCTGGAAACACCATATATTTT. Its translation is CASSLQATSGNTIYF. The whole variable domain, filled in from reference TRBV28 and TRBJ1-3, reads DVKVTQSSRYLVKRTGEKVFLECVQDMDHENMFWYRQDPGLGLRLIYFSYDVKMKEKGDIPEGYSVSREKKERFSLILESASTNQTSMYLCASSLQATSGNTIYFGEGSWLTVV.

The chain is built from TRBV18 and TRBJ1-3; 7 bases fit TRBD1. CDR3 length: 16 amino acids. J lost 0 bases, V lost 3 bases, and 5 bases had no gene match. CDR1 is KGHSH and CDR2 is LQKENI in the germline V gene. The CDR3 sequence: CASSPQTGSSGNTIYF. CDR3 nucleotide sequence: TGTGCCAGCTCACCGCAGACAGGGAGCTCTGGAAACACCATATATTTT.

This chain links TRBV7-9 with TRBJ1-2; maybe TRBD1 (6 bases). Germline V gene lookup returns CDR1 SEHNR and CDR2 FQNEAQ (reference sequence). The CDR3 has 14 amino acids. The V end lost 3 bases, the J end lost 8 bases, and 16 bases lay between the germline ends. Here the CDR3 reads CASSFGVQGRGYTF. The CDR3 region has the DNA TGTGCCAGCAGCTTCGGGGTACAGGGTCGGGGCTACACCTTC.

The chain combines TRBV5-1 with TRBJ2-5, with 16 positions matching TRBD2. This CDR3 comprises 17 residues. V was clipped by 4 bases and J by 5 bases; unmatched bases: 8. Germline CDR1 reads SGHRS; CDR2 reads YFSETQ. CDR3 coding DNA: TGCGCCAGCAGCACGGGACTAGCGGGAGGGCTACGGGAGACCCAGTACTTC. Protein product: CASSTGLAGGLRETQYF.

The table lists this clone with a few counts. The genes are TRBV5-1 and TRBJ2-1; D gene ambiguous. The ends were cut back, 1 base at V and 0 bases at J, with 8 bases in the middle. This CDR3 is 15 amino acids long. Germline CDR1 reads SGHRS; CDR2 reads YFSETQ. Here the CDR3 DNA reads TGCGCCAGCAGCTTGATTTCCAGCTCCTACAATGAGCAGTTCTTC. Its translation is CASSLISSSYNEQFF.

The table lists this clone with a count of one. This chain links TRBV5-1 with TRBJ2-3, with 14 bases that match TRBD2. Germline V CDR1 and CDR2: SGHRS, YFSETQ. J lost 5 bases, V lost 2 bases, and 10 bases had no gene match. The CDR3 is made up of 18 amino acids. The CDR3 DNA reads as TGCGCCAGCAGCTTTCCGGGACTAGCGGGAGCGGTTGGAGATACGCAGTATTTT. This gives the protein CASSFPGLAGAVGDTQYF.

The chain joins TRBV6-5 to TRBJ2-5, with TRBD1 matching over 7 bases. This CDR3 region has 15 residues. V was clipped by 4 bases and J by 2 bases; unmatched bases: 7. The germline gives CDR1 MNHEY, CDR2 SVGAGI. In nucleotides, the CDR3 is TGTGCCAGCAGTTCGGAGTGGGACAGTCAAGAGACCCAGTACTTC. It translates to CASSSEWDSQETQYF.

This chain links TRBV6-5 with TRBJ2-1, with 8 bases fitting TRBD1. Looked up from germline, CDR1 is MNHEY and CDR2 is SVGAGI. Trimming at V came to 4 bases and at J to 4 bases, leaving 6 bases not matched to a gene. The CDR3 spans 15 residues. The CDR3 DNA follows: TGTGCCAGCAGTTTTAGGGGACAGGCGTACAATGAGCAGTTCTTC. This codes for CASSFRGQAYNEQFF.

This chain links TRBV27 with TRBJ2-3; weak D call: TRBD2 (6 bases). The CDR3 has 16 amino acids. Germline loops: CDR1 MNHEY, CDR2 SMNVEV (reference sequence). Trimming pared 5 bases from V and 0 bases from J, leaving 15 bases between. CDR3 loop: CASSTNLARSTDTQYF. The DNA of the CDR3 is TGTGCCAGCAGTACCAATCTAGCGAGAAGCACAGATACGCAGTATTTT.

The genes are TRBV6-6 and TRBJ1-4, with TRBD1 matching 12 bases. Germline V gene sequence: CDR1 MNHNY, CDR2 SVGAGI (reference sequence). The CDR3 has 16 amino acids. V lost 8 bases, J lost 4 bases, and 8 bases stayed unmatched. CDR3 residues: CASLPGQGAFNEKLFF. In DNA form, the CDR3 reads TGTGCCAGCCTCCCGGGACAGGGGGCTTTTAATGAAAAACTGTTTTTT.